The entry that follows covers one TCR beta chain sequence. This sample was included in a study of blood T cell repertoires in COVID-19. Measured with immunoSEQ multiplex PCR; TCRdb has only the in-frame clones, and not every one. Of some 210,000 clones in the sample, roughly 86% are singletons; the top ten hold approximately 5.1%. Germline V gives CDR1 SEHNR, CDR2 FQNEAQ (reference sequence). The CDR3 has 16 residues. Trimming cost V 2 bases and J 8 bases, with 19 bases left between them. This receptor was taken from a woman in her sixties or seventies with active or convalescent COVID-19. Sequencing input: peripheral blood. The chain employs TRBV7-9 and TRBJ2-1; a possible D gene is TRBD2 (7 bases). The CDR3 DNA sequence: TGTGCCAGCAGCTTAATGGGGGACTACCCAGGGGATGAGCAGTTCTTC. Amino acids: CASSLMGDYPGDEQFF. Looking up the rest from reference TRBV7-9 and TRBJ2-1 gives the full variable domain: DTGVSQNPRHKITKRGQNVTFRCDPISEHNRLYWYRQTLGQGPEFLTYFQNEAQLEKSRLLSDRFSAERPKGSFSTLEIQRTEQGDSAMYLCASSLMGDYPGDEQFFGPGTRLTVL.